Following are 18 T cell receptor beta chains from one sample sequenced in a study of blood T cell repertoires in COVID-19. Profiled with immunoSEQ multiplex PCR; TCRdb holds only in-frame clones, not every one. Of about 190,000 clones listed, roughly four fifths were seen once; the top ten hold around 12%. The sample was peripheral blood. The receptors were gathered from a woman between 50 and 59 years old with acute or convalescent COVID-19.

This clone came up a few times. The chain employs TRBV7-2 and TRBJ2-1; possibly TRBD2 for D (7 bases). CDR3 length: 17 residues. V was shortened by 4 bases and J by 2 bases, with 18 bases between the two germline ends. Germline loops: CDR1 SGHTA, CDR2 FQGNSA. Here the CDR3 DNA reads TGTGCCAGCAGCTCTGGAGGTGGGGGGGCCCCCTACAATGAGCAGTTCTTC. Protein: CASSSGGGGAPYNEQFF.

V and J are TRBV28 and TRBJ2-5, with 9 bases identical to TRBD2. Germline V gene data show CDR1 as MDHEN and CDR2 as SYDVKM. Losses at the gene ends were 3 bases for V and 6 bases for J; bases not matched to a gene: 8. The CDR3 has 15 amino acids. The CDR3 DNA is TGTGCCAGCAGTTTCCAGCGGGAGGTAAAAAAGACCCAGTACTTC. Protein sequence: CASSFQREVKKTQYF.

This clone was seen only a few times. V and J are TRBV30 and TRBJ1-1; TRBD1 might be the D (6 bases). Germline V gene sequence: CDR1 GTSNPN, CDR2 SVGIG (reference sequence). The CDR3 is 16 amino acids. Trimming removed 2 bases at V and 0 bases at J, with 16 bases between. The CDR3 protein is CAWSRDRIRMNTEAFF. CDR3 coding DNA: TGTGCCTGGAGTCGAGACAGGATAAGGATGAACACTGAAGCTTTCTTT.

In this sample, this clone turned up once. The chain combines TRBV10-3 with TRBJ2-5; 8 positions agree with TRBD1. The CDR3 sequence is 15 residues long. From germline, CDR1 is ENHRY and CDR2 SYGVKD. Trimming removed 2 bases from V and 4 bases from J; junction bases left unmatched: 6. The CDR3 DNA follows: TGTGCCATCAGTGAGCCGGACAGGGCTGGAGAGACCCAGTACTTC. It codes for CAISEPDRAGETQYF.

This clone showed up just a few times. The chain uses TRBV15 and TRBJ2-7, with 7 nucleotides matching TRBD1. Per germline, CDR1 LNHNV and CDR2 YYDKDF (reference sequence). The CDR3 is 13 amino acids. The V and J ends lost 7 bases and 6 bases, in that order; junction bases with no gene match: 9. CDR3 sequence: CATMRQGYAEQYF. The CDR3 coding sequence is TGTGCCACCATGAGACAGGGATACGCCGAGCAGTACTTC.

J is TRBJ2-1 and V is TRBV6-5; maybe TRBD1 (6 bases). V was shortened by 6 bases and J by 8 bases, with 17 bases between the two germline ends. This CDR3 is built from 14 residues. Per germline, CDR1 MNHEY and CDR2 SVGAGI. CDR3 protein: CASRTGRPGDEQFF. CDR3 nucleotides: TGTGCCAGCAGAACGGGTCGGCCAGGGGATGAGCAGTTCTTC.

This clone is a singleton in its sample. This chain joins TRBV28 and TRBJ1-2; 7 bases are shared with TRBD1. The germline V gene encodes CDR1 MDHEN and CDR2 SYDVKM. The length of the CDR3 is 15 residues. The V and J ends lost 3 bases and 3 bases, in that order; junction bases with no gene match: 7. CDR3 in amino acids: CASSFPEGAHYGYTF. CDR3 nucleotide sequence: TGTGCCAGCAGTTTTCCCGAGGGGGCCCACTATGGCTACACCTTC.

The sample holds a few counts of this clone. For the CDR3, the DNA is TGCGCCAGCAGCGCGACTAGCGGGGCCGCAGATACGCAGTATTTT. Amino acids: CASSATSGAADTQYF. The chain is built from TRBV5-1 and TRBJ2-3; 11 bases align to TRBD2. The CDR3 is 15 residues long. Germline assignment: CDR1 SGHRS and CDR2 YFSETQ. With V trimmed by 4 bases and J by 4 bases, 5 bases remained unmatched.

The chain employs TRBV25-1 and TRBJ1-2; 9 nucleotides align to TRBD1. The germline gives CDR1 MGHDK, CDR2 SYGVNS. Germline trimming cut 6 bases from V and 12 bases from J; bases unmatched to any gene: 20. CDR3 size: 16 residues. The chain's CDR3 is CASSPASGQGQIGHTF. Written as DNA, the CDR3 is TGTGCCAGCAGCCCCGCTTCGGGACAGGGCCAAATCGGTCACACCTTC.

This sequence joins TRBV7-8 and TRBJ2-7, with D possibly TRBD2 on 5 matching bases. This CDR3 has 14 amino acids. With 7 bases removed from V and 6 bases from J, the gap between germline ends came to 19 bases. CDR1 and CDR2 from the germline V gene are SGHVS and FQNEAQ. The CDR3 DNA is TGTGCCAGCATCCGCTTAAATGCGGGTCGCGAGCAGTACTTC. Residues: CASIRLNAGREQYF.

This chain uses TRBV5-1 with TRBJ2-7; tentatively, D is TRBD1 (6 bases). This CDR3 is 15 amino acids long. V was pared by 0 bases and J by 8 bases, with 18 bases between. From germline, CDR1 is SGHRS and CDR2 YFSETQ. In DNA form, the CDR3 reads TGCGCCAGCAGCTTGGAGACAGGACCTACGAGGCAGCAGTACTTC. It is translated as CASSLETGPTRQQYF. The variable domain in full, with the rest retrieved from reference TRBV5-1 and TRBJ2-7, is KAGVTQTPRYLIKTRGQQVTLSCSPISGHRSVSWYQQTPGQGLQFLFEYFSETQRNKGNFPGRFSGRQFSNSRSEMNVSTLELGDSALYLCASSLETGPTRQQYFGPGTRLTVT.

This clone has more than one count but fewer than ten. V is TRBV28 and J is TRBJ2-7; TRBD1 matches at 9 bases. V was pared by 6 bases and J by 0 bases, with 6 bases of the junction left unmatched. Germline V gives CDR1 MDHEN, CDR2 SYDVKM. The CDR3 is 15 amino acids. The CDR3 loop is CASRLDRGFSYEQYF. CDR3 coding DNA: TGTGCCAGCAGGCTAGACAGGGGGTTCTCCTACGAGCAGTACTTC.

The chain carries TRBV12-5 and TRBJ1-5; the D gene is possibly TRBD1 (5 bases). The V end was cut by 2 bases, the J end by 6 bases, with 14 bases between. Looked up from germline, CDR1 is LGHNT and CDR2 is FRNRAP. This CDR3 contains 15 residues. As DNA, the CDR3 is TGTGCTAGTGGTTTGAGCTTTCAGGGTAGTCAGCCCCAGCATTTT. This encodes CASGLSFQGSQPQHF. The whole variable domain, remainder taken from reference TRBV12-5 and TRBJ1-5, is DARVTQTPRHKVTEMGQEVTMRCQPILGHNTVFWYRQTMMQGLELLAYFRNRAPLDDSGMPKDRFSAEMPDATLATLKIQPSEPRDSAVYFCASGLSFQGSQPQHFGDGTRLSIL.

The rearrangement joins TRBV14 to TRBJ1-1; 8 positions agree with TRBD1. CDR3 length equals 15 residues. The J segment lost 1 base and the V segment lost 3 bases, leaving 4 bases of the junction unmatched. Germline V lookup: CDR1 SGHDN, CDR2 FVKESK. The CDR3 spells CASSQDRVGNTEAFF. The CDR3, as DNA: TGTGCCAGCAGCCAGGACAGGGTGGGGAACACTGAAGCTTTCTTT.

This chain uses TRBV19 with TRBJ1-3; D not resolved. CDR3 length: 18 amino acids. Germline V lookup: CDR1 LNHDA, CDR2 SQIVND (reference sequence). The V and J ends lost 4 bases and 1 base respectively, with 20 bases between them. The CDR3 loop reads CASSTSPRRSLSGNTIYF. CDR3 nucleotide sequence: TGTGCCAGTAGTACTTCCCCCCGACGGAGCTTATCTGGAAACACCATATATTTT.

CDR3 amino acids: CATGGRIGETQYF. The CDR3 nucleotides read TGTGCCACCGGGGGGAGGATTGGAGAGACCCAGTACTTC. This chain joins TRBV24-1 and TRBJ2-5, with D possibly matching TRBD2 (6 bases). This CDR3 region has 13 residues. The germline V gene encodes CDR1 KGHDR and CDR2 SFDVKD. The ends were cut back, 9 bases at V and 4 bases at J, with 14 bases in the middle.

The genes are TRBV28 and TRBJ2-1; 12 nucleotides agree with TRBD2. Per the germline V gene, CDR1 is MDHEN and CDR2 is SYDVKM. There are 15 residues in the CDR3. Trimming removed 5 bases from V and 5 bases from J; junction bases left unmatched: 4. The CDR3 DNA follows: TGTGCCAGCAGTCTCCTAGCGGGAGGGGACAATGAGCAGTTCTTC. It specifies CASSLLAGGDNEQFF.

The chain links TRBV24-1 to TRBJ2-2; 8 nucleotides agree with TRBD1. This CDR3 contains 15 residues. The V segment lost 9 bases and the J segment 0 bases; nucleotides outside the gene matches: 5. Germline CDR1 is KGHDR and CDR2 is SFDVKD. The CDR3 DNA reads TGTGCCACCGCCGGACAGGGATCGAACACCGGGGAGCTGTTTTTT. Translating it yields CATAGQGSNTGELFF.